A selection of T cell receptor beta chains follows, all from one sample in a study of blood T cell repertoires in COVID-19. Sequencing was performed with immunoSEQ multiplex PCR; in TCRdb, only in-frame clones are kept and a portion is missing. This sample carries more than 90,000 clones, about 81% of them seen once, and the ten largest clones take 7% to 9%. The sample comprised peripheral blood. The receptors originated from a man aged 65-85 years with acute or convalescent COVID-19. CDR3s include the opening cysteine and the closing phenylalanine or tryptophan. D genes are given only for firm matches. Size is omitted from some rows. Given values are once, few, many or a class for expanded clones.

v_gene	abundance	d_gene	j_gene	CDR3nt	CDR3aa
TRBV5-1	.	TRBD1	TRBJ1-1	TGCGCCAGCAGCCCGACAGGGTCGAACACTGAAGCTTTCTTT	CASSPTGSNTEAFF
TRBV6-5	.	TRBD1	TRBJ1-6	TGTGCCAGCGGGGGCCGACAGGGCATCGGTTCACCCCTCCACTTT	CASGGRQGIGSPLHF
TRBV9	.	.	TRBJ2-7	TGTGCCAGCAGGGAGGCGGCCTACGAGCAGTACTTC	CASREAAYEQYF
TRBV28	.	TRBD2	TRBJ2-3	TGTGCCAGCAGTTCCCCTAGCGGGGGGAGAGATACGCAGTATTTT	CASSSPSGGRDTQYF
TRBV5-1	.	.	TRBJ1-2	TGCGCCAGCAGTTTGGACAGTAACTATGGCTACACCTTC	CASSLDSNYGYTF
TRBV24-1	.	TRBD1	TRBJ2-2	TGTGCCACCAGTGATCCGGGACAGAGAACCGGGGAGCTGTTTTTT	CATSDPGQRTGELFF
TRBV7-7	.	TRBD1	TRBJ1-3	TGTGCTAGCAGCCGGGGACAGGCGGCAGAAAACACCATATATTTT	CASSRGQAAENTIYF
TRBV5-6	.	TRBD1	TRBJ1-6	TGTGCCAGCAGCTTGGAACCGACAGGGGTGAATTCACCCCTCCACTTT	CASSLEPTGVNSPLHF
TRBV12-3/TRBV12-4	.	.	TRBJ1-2	TGTGCCAGCTCGAGCGGCTATGGCTACACCTTC	CASSSGYGYTF
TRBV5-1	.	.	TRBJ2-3	TGCGCCAGCAGCTTACAGGGTCCGGATACGCAGTATTTT	CASSLQGPDTQYF
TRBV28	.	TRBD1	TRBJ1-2	TGTGCCAGCAGTCAGGGACAGGGCTACTATGGCTACACCTTC	CASSQGQGYYGYTF
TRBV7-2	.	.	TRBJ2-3	TGTGCCAGCAGCCTAATGACTACGTTGAGCGATACGCAGTATTTT	CASSLMTTLSDTQYF
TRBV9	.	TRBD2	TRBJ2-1	TGTGCCAGCAGCGCAGCGGGAAATTCCTACAATGAGCAGTTCTTC	CASSAAGNSYNEQFF
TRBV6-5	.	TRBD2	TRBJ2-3	TGTGCCAGCATCCGGGGGGTTACTAGCACAGATACGCAGTATTTT	CASIRGVTSTDTQYF
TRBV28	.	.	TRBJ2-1	TGTGCCAGCAACCAGGCCCAGGGGCTCTCTTCCCACAATGAGCAGTTCTTC	CASNQAQGLSSHNEQFF
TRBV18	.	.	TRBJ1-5	TGTGCCAGCTCACCTTCGGAGAATCAGCCCCAGCATTTT	CASSPSENQPQHF
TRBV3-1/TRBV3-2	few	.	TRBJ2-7	TGTGCCAGCACAAACTCCTACGAGCAGTACTTC	CASTNSYEQYF
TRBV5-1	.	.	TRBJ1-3	TGCGCCAGCAGCCCCCAGCCATCGGAGGGAGGAAACACCATATATTTT	CASSPQPSEGGNTIYF
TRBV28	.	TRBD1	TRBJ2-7	TGTGCCAGCAGGGGGGTGGGACAGGGGGCCTACGAGCAGTACTTC	CASRGVGQGAYEQYF
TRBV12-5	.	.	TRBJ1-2	TGTGCTAGTGCCCCTGGAGCAGGGAACCAGCCAGGCTACACCTTC	CASAPGAGNQPGYTF
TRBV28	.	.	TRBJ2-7	TGTGCCAGCAGCACAGGGGCAGCGGGAGTCTCCTACGAGCAGTACTTC	CASSTGAAGVSYEQYF
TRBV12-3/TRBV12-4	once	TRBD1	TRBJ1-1	TGTGCCAGCAGGGCACAGGGGATCACTGAAGCTTTCTTT	CASRAQGITEAFF
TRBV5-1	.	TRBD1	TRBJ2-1	TGCGCCAGCAGCTCGGAGGGGACAGGGGGTGTTGAGCAGTTCTTC	CASSSEGTGGVEQFF
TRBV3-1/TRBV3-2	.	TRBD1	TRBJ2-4	TGTGCCAGCGGGGGGGACAGGGGCTTAGACATTCAGTACTTC	CASGGDRGLDIQYF
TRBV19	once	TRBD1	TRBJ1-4	TGTGCCAGTAGTATTGGGACAGGCCCTGAAAAACTGTTTTTT	CASSIGTGPEKLFF
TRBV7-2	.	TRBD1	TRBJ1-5	TGTGCCAGCAGCGCAGACAGGGGTGGGAGCAATCAGCCCCAGCATTTT	CASSADRGGSNQPQHF